The 21 T cell receptor beta chains below all came from one sample that was sequenced in a study of T cells after yellow fever vaccination. MiXCR, applied by TCRdb to the 5' RACE reads, yields one record per CDR3 protein. The data contain a few hundred thousand distinct CDR3 sequences, over 5% of them singletons. Sequencing used PBMCs, obtained 5 days after the yellow fever booster vaccination. The receptors were gathered from a man younger than 45 who received the YFV17D yellow fever vaccine.

This clonotype has at least ten counts. The CDR3 bases are TGCGCCAGCAGCCGGGGGAACCAAGAGACCCAGTACTTC. Translation gives CASSRGNQETQYF. The chain recombines TRBV4-3 with TRBJ2-5, with D possibly called TRBD1 or TRBD2 (5 bases each). The V gene lost 4 bases and the J gene lost 0 bases, with 6 bases spanning the gap. Germline V gives CDR1 LGHNA, CDR2 YSLEER. CDR3 size: 13 residues.

The chain recombines TRBV15 with TRBJ2-5; 8 bases are a match to TRBD2. CDR1 and CDR2 from the germline V gene are LNHNV and YYDKDF (reference sequence). The CDR3 loop spans 17 amino acids. J lost 2 bases, V lost 5 bases, and 13 bases had no gene match. CDR3 sequence (DNA): TGTGCCACCAGCCAAGCGGGAAGCGGGAGTGGGCAAGAGACCCAGTACTTC. This gives the protein CATSQAGSGSGQETQYF.

This clonotype was seen ten or more times. The chain couples TRBV6-5 to TRBJ2-1, with D unclear. CDR3 length equals 12 residues. Deletions cut 4 bases from V and 10 bases from J, with 11 bases between. Per germline, CDR1 MNHEY and CDR2 SVGAGI. As DNA, the CDR3 is TGTGCCAGCAGTTCCACCGCACGGGAGCAGTTCTTC. Amino acids: CASSSTAREQFF.

The chain has TRBV6-5 and TRBJ2-1; 7 bases fit TRBD2. There are 15 residues in the CDR3. V was clipped by 2 bases and J by 4 bases; unmatched bases: 5. Germline V gene sequence: CDR1 MNHEY, CDR2 SVGAGI. Here the CDR3 reads CASSYGGSVYNEQFF. CDR3 coding DNA: TGTGCCAGCAGTTACGGCGGGAGCGTTTACAATGAGCAGTTCTTC.

This clonotype showed up just a few times. The V call is TRBV19, the J call TRBJ2-7; 10 bases align to TRBD1. The CDR3 totals 15 residues. V gave up 6 bases and J gave up 7 bases; unmatched junction bases: 12. Germline V CDR1 and CDR2: LNHDA, SQIVND (reference sequence). The chain's CDR3 is CASSKPGQGKVEQYF. Written as DNA, the CDR3 is TGTGCCAGTAGCAAACCGGGACAGGGGAAGGTGGAGCAGTACTTC.

This clonotype was picked up many times. The CDR3 protein is CASSLVGTVTDTQYF. Written as DNA, the CDR3 is TGTGCCAGCAGCTTAGTAGGGACAGTCACAGATACGCAGTATTTT. The chain is built from TRBV7-2 and TRBJ2-3; 7 nucleotides line up with TRBD1. The CDR3 is 15 amino acids. Germline V CDR1 and CDR2: SGHTA, FQGNSA. The J segment lost 2 bases and the V segment lost 1 base, leaving 3 bases of the junction unmatched.

This clonotype occurred a few times. The chain joins TRBV10-3 to TRBJ2-2; TRBD2 aligns across 11 bases. CDR1 and CDR2 from the germline V gene are ENHRY and SYGVKD. This CDR3 is 17 amino acids long. Trimming removed 4 bases from V and 6 bases from J; junction bases left unmatched: 10. In DNA form, the CDR3 reads TGTGCCATCAGTGCCTTCACCCGGACTAGCGGGTCCGGGGAGCTGTTTTTT. Its translation is CAISAFTRTSGSGELFF.

The rearrangement joins TRBV4-3 to TRBJ1-4; D remains ambiguous. The CDR3 has 15 residues. V lost 1 base and J lost 8, with 14 bases in between. The germline V gene has CDR1 LGHNA and CDR2 YSLEER. The CDR3 DNA reads TGCGCCAGCAGCCAAGGGTCGGGGTGGAGCGAAAAACTGTTTTTT. Its protein product is CASSQGSGWSEKLFF.

This clonotype was recorded a few times. The chain joins TRBV4-2 to TRBJ2-7, with a weak D call TRBD2 (5 bases). V lost 0 bases and J 4 bases, leaving 25 bases between the germline ends. This CDR3 has 19 amino acids. Germline loops: CDR1 LGHNA, CDR2 YNFKEQ. For the CDR3, the DNA is TGTGCCAGCAGCCAAGACCGCCCCGAGGACTTAGCTTTTGGGTACGAGCAGTACTTC. Translation: CASSQDRPEDLAFGYEQYF.

This clonotype has only a few counts. The CDR3 DNA follows: TGCAGTGCTAGACAATTGGCAGGGCCACTAAGCTACGAGCAGTACTTC. Translated: CSARQLAGPLSYEQYF. V and J are TRBV20-1 and TRBJ2-7, with D possibly being TRBD1 (5 bases). V lost 2 bases and J 3 bases, leaving 20 bases between the germline ends. The CDR3 is 16 amino acids. Germline values: CDR1 DFQATT, CDR2 SNEGSKA (reference sequence).

The chain is built from TRBV10-3 and TRBJ1-1; TRBD1 agrees at 7 bases. Trimming at V came to 5 bases and at J to 1 base, leaving 4 bases not matched to a gene. Germline V gene sequence: CDR1 ENHRY, CDR2 SYGVKD. The CDR3 has 14 residues. The CDR3 spells CAISPGQRNTEAFF. In nucleotides, the CDR3 is TGTGCCATCAGTCCGGGACAGAGGAACACTGAAGCTTTCTTT.

This clonotype was found a few times. The chain links TRBV11-2 to TRBJ2-1; D not resolved. The CDR3 loop spans 15 amino acids. The V end lost 3 bases, the J end lost 6 bases, and 15 bases lay between the germline ends. CDR1 and CDR2 (germline): SGHAT, FQNNGV. CDR3 bases: TGTGCCAGCAGCTTGTTCCTAGTCCCCTCCAATGAGCAGTTCTTC. As protein: CASSLFLVPSNEQFF.

V gene TRBV12-3 or TRBV12-4 combines with J gene TRBJ2-7; TRBD1 agrees at 8 bases. The J call is uncertain, as TRBJ2-1 better fits the DNA end. The CDR3 is 13 residues long. CDR3 in amino acids: CASSGTGSYEQFF. The CDR3 nucleotides read TGTGCCAGCAGCGGGACAGGTAGCTACGAGCAGTTCTTC.

In its sample, this clonotype was seen many times. The chain combines TRBV10-3 with TRBJ2-7, with 8 bases fitting TRBD2. V was pared by 2 bases and J by 1 base, with 4 bases of the junction left unmatched. This CDR3 has 15 amino acids. The germline V gene has CDR1 ENHRY and CDR2 SYGVKD. This chain's CDR3 is CAISEALAESYEQYF. The DNA for the CDR3 is TGTGCCATCAGTGAGGCACTAGCGGAGTCCTACGAGCAGTACTTC.

There are a few counts of this clonotype. CDR3 sequence (DNA): TGTGCCAGCAGGCGGGGGAACATTCAGTACTTC. Residues: CASRRGNIQYF. The rearrangement links TRBV28 to TRBJ2-4; the match to TRBD2 covers 7 bases. The CDR3 sequence is 11 residues long. Germline loops: CDR1 MDHEN, CDR2 SYDVKM. The V gene end was trimmed by 6 bases and the J gene end by 7 bases; junction bases not matched to a gene: 0.

The sample holds many counts of this clonotype. This chain links TRBV18 with TRBJ2-3; 8 nucleotides match TRBD1. V shed 3 bases and J 5 bases; nucleotides not matched to a gene: 19. There are 19 residues in the CDR3. CDR1 and CDR2 (germline): KGHSH, LQKENI. The CDR3 loop is CASSPFLLIRGQERDTQYF. CDR3 nucleotide sequence: TGTGCCAGCTCACCCTTTCTCTTAATTCGGGGACAGGAGCGAGATACGCAGTATTTT. Together with reference TRBV18 and TRBJ2-3, the CDR3 gives the full variable domain: NAGVMQNPRHLVRRRGQEARLRCSPMKGHSHVYWYRQLPEEGLKFMVYLQKENIIDESGMPKERFSAEFPKEGPSILRIQQVVRGDSAAYFCASSPFLLIRGQERDTQYFGPGTRLTVL.

There are many counts of this clonotype. The CDR3 here is CASSLRLVSETQYF. In nucleotides, the CDR3 is TGTGCCAGCAGTCTCAGACTAGTTTCGGAGACCCAGTACTTC. This sequence joins TRBV7-2 and TRBJ2-5, with D perhaps TRBD2 (6 bases). Per the germline V gene, CDR1 is SGHTA and CDR2 is FQGNSA. Trimming left V 6 bases short and J 5 bases short, with 16 bases between. CDR3 length equals 14 residues.

This clonotype was counted at least ten times. The chain combines TRBV29-1 with TRBJ2-5; 12 nucleotides match TRBD1. The CDR3 contains 19 residues. V lost 7 bases, J lost 0 bases, and 18 bases stayed unmatched. From germline, CDR1 is SQVTM and CDR2 ANQGSEA. CDR3 in amino acids: CSAPGQGAGRPGDQETQYF. The CDR3 DNA sequence: TGCAGCGCCCCGGGACAGGGGGCAGGGCGGCCCGGAGACCAAGAGACCCAGTACTTC.

The chain couples TRBV25-1 to TRBJ1-5; D possibly corresponds to TRBD1 (5 bases). The CDR3 is made up of 14 amino acids. Trimming stripped 4 bases from V and 0 bases from J, with 7 bases between. Germline lookup yields CDR1 MGHDK and CDR2 SYGVNS. The CDR3 DNA follows: TGTGCCAGCAGTGTAGACAGTAGCAATCAGCCCCAGCATTTT. Protein sequence: CASSVDSSNQPQHF. Combining the CDR3 with reference TRBV25-1 and TRBJ1-5 gives the whole variable domain EADIYQTPRYLVIGTGKKITLECSQTMGHDKMYWYQQDPGMELHLIHYSYGVNSTEKGDLSSESTVSRIRTEHFPLTLESARPSHTSQYLCASSVDSSNQPQHFGDGTRLSIL.

This rearrangement joins TRBV5-4 to TRBJ1-1, with D unresolved. The CDR3 loop spans 11 amino acids. V lost 2 bases, J lost 6 bases, and 5 bases lay in between. Germline CDR1 and CDR2: SGHNT and YYREEE (reference sequence). CDR3 bases: TGTGCCAGCAGCTTTAGGGCTGAAGCTTTCTTT. This translates into CASSFRAEAFF.

This CDR3 is CASSQGYRSTDTQYF. The CDR3 region has the DNA TGTGCCAGCAGCCAAGGGTACCGGAGCACAGATACGCAGTATTTT. The chain has TRBV4-2 and TRBJ2-3; D gene uncertain. CDR3 length: 15 amino acids. The germline V gene encodes CDR1 LGHNA and CDR2 YNFKEQ. The V and J ends lost 1 base and 0 bases respectively, with 8 bases between them.